The text below deals with one T cell receptor beta chain. The sample belongs to a study of blood T cell repertoires in COVID-19. The overall study: Italy, Spain and the United States were the sources of the convalescent and acute COVID-19 samples. From T cells, B-cell-depleted T cells, or PBMCs came the material, which was cDNA or gDNA.

Germline V gene lookup returns CDR1 DFQATT and CDR2 SNEGSKA (reference sequence). The CDR3 has 14 amino acids. V lost 3 bases and J lost 8, with 19 bases in between. In the original processing: How many nucleated cells were present was estimated from reference gene primer amplification. The repertoire was sequenced with immunoSEQ multiplex PCR; TCRdb's copy has only in-frame clones and lacks some. The V and J calls and clone size come from that table; D and trimming were worked out from the DNA. The sample carries over 200,000 clones, roughly 87% recorded once. The specimen sequenced was peripheral blood. The source is a man aged 40-49 years with active or convalescent COVID-19. V gene TRBV20-1 combines with J gene TRBJ1-2; no firm D call. The CDR3 is CSASSDLPVRGYTF. In DNA, the CDR3 is TGCAGTGCTAGTTCGGACTTACCCGTGAGGGGCTACACCTTC.